The next 26 T cell receptor beta chains were all read from a single sample in a study of OX40 agonist ivuxolimab in advanced cancers. Data came from immunoSEQ multiplex PCR; TCRdb stores just in-frame clones and leaves some out. The sample has 70,000 to 85,000 clones, about 87% seen once. Sequenced here: CD4+ or CD8+ T cells sorted from blood, sampled in a trial of the OX40 agonist ivuxolimab. The receptor set was obtained from an adult with an advanced solid tumor such as melanoma, head and neck, liver or kidney cancer.

The chain carries TRBV2 and TRBJ1-5, with D possibly being TRBD1 (6 bases). Trimming took off 5 bases at V and 2 bases at J, with 10 bases between the two ends. This CDR3 is 14 amino acids long. CDR1 and CDR2 (germline): SNHLY, FYNNEI. The CDR3, as DNA: TGTGCCAGCAGTTTCAGGGGTCGCAATCAGCCCCAGCATTTT. Amino acids: CASSFRGRNQPQHF.

The rearrangement links TRBV6-1 to TRBJ1-4; 7 bases fit TRBD1. The CDR3 loop spans 16 amino acids. Germline CDR1 is MNHNS and CDR2 is SASEGT. With V trimmed by 0 bases and J by 8 bases, 9 bases remained unmatched. Here the CDR3 DNA reads TGTGCCAGCAGTGAAGCCCAGACAGGGTTTCAGGAAAAACTGTTTTTT. This encodes CASSEAQTGFQEKLFF.

This clone was seen a handful of times. The V call is TRBV7-8, the J call TRBJ1-1; D is ambiguous. The CDR3 consists of 14 residues. From germline, CDR1 is SGHVS and CDR2 FQNEAQ. The V end was cut by 5 bases, the J end by 1 base, with 11 bases between. The CDR3 nucleotides read TGTGCCAGCAGCCCTGCGCGGGGGAACACTGAAGCTTTCTTT. This codes for CASSPARGNTEAFF.

The chain couples TRBV18 to TRBJ2-7; D is ambiguous. V lost 0 bases to trimming and J lost 5 bases, with 8 bases between them. Germline V gene sequence: CDR1 KGHSH, CDR2 LQKENI. The CDR3 runs to 13 residues. CDR3 DNA: TGTGCCAGCTCACCACCCGGTGACGACGAGCAGTACTTC. This translates into CASSPPGDDEQYF. The variable domain in full, completed from reference TRBV18 and TRBJ2-7, reads NAGVMQNPRHLVRRRGQEARLRCSPMKGHSHVYWYRQLPEEGLKFMVYLQKENIIDESGMPKERFSAEFPKEGPSILRIQQVVRGDSAAYFCASSPPGDDEQYFGPGTRLTVT.

This chain joins TRBV30 and TRBJ2-3; TRBD1 matches at 9 bases. CDR1 and CDR2 (germline): GTSNPN, SVGIG (reference sequence). The CDR3 extends over 17 amino acids. With V trimmed by 2 bases and J by 6 bases, 15 bases remained unmatched. DNA for the CDR3: TGTGCCTGGAGTAGGGGGGACAGGGATGACTTGGGGGATACGCAGTATTTT. Translated, it gives CAWSRGDRDDLGDTQYF.

The chain recombines TRBV11-3 with TRBJ2-7, with D maybe TRBD2 (6 bases). Germline loops: CDR1 SGHNT, CDR2 YENEEA. Trimming stripped 3 bases from V and 4 bases from J, with 13 bases between. The CDR3 consists of 14 residues. As DNA, the CDR3 is TGTGCCAGCAGCTTCTCTAGCGAGTTGTACGAGCAGTACTTC. Protein product: CASSFSSELYEQYF.

The CDR3 region is CASSGGRTGGPSTDTQYF. The CDR3, as DNA: TGTGCCAGCAGTGGAGGGCGGACCGGGGGTCCGAGCACAGATACGCAGTATTTT. The chain uses TRBV27 and TRBJ2-3; TRBD2 is a possible D gene (6 bases). CDR3 length equals 18 residues. Looked up from germline, CDR1 is MNHEY and CDR2 is SMNVEV (reference sequence). V lost 5 bases, J lost 0 bases, and 21 bases lay in between.

V usage is TRBV7-9 and J usage is TRBJ2-7, with TRBD2 identical over 9 bases. The CDR3 runs 16 residues. Germline V gene data show CDR1 as SEHNR and CDR2 as FQNEAQ (reference sequence). With 0 bases clipped from V and 2 bases from J, the junction kept 5 bases outside the gene matches. As DNA, the CDR3 is TGTGCCAGCAGCTTAGCCGGGCTAGCGGGAACCTACGAGCAGTACTTC. This codes for CASSLAGLAGTYEQYF.

V and J are TRBV19 and TRBJ2-3; no reliable D call. Germline CDR1 reads LNHDA; CDR2 reads SQIVND (reference sequence). The CDR3 is 12 residues long. V gave up 1 base and J gave up 8 bases, with 7 bases separating them. CDR3 in amino acids: CASSIGIGTQYF. Here the CDR3 DNA reads TGTGCCAGTAGTATAGGGATCGGTACGCAGTATTTT.

The CDR3 DNA reads as TGCGCCAGCAGCCCCACAGGGGTTTCAGGAAATGAGCAGTTCTTC. Translated: CASSPTGVSGNEQFF. The chain uses TRBV5-1 and TRBJ2-1; 7 nucleotides agree with TRBD1. From germline, CDR1 is SGHRS and CDR2 YFSETQ. This CDR3 comprises 15 residues. V lost 4 bases, J lost 7 bases, and 11 bases stayed unmatched.

This sequence joins TRBV9 and TRBJ2-7, with 7 bases fitting TRBD1. There are 17 residues in the CDR3. V was clipped by 0 bases and J by 0 bases; unmatched bases: 9. Looked up from germline, CDR1 is SGDLS and CDR2 is YYNGEE. The CDR3 is CASSVGGSTGPSYEQYF. For the CDR3, the DNA is TGTGCCAGCAGCGTAGGGGGATCGACAGGGCCCTCCTACGAGCAGTACTTC. Using reference TRBV9 and TRBJ2-7 for the parts outside the CDR3, the full variable domain is DSGVTQTPKHLITATGQRVTLRCSPRSGDLSVYWYQQSLDQGLQFLIQYYNGEERAKGNILERFSAQQFPDLHSELNLSSLELGDSALYFCASSVGGSTGPSYEQYFGPGTRLTVT.

The chain carries TRBV18 and TRBJ2-2; 9 bases map to TRBD2. Germline values: CDR1 KGHSH, CDR2 LQKENI. With 0 bases clipped from V and 6 bases from J, the junction kept 2 bases outside the gene matches. CDR3 length equals 15 residues. The CDR3 protein is CASSPPRGGAGELFF. The CDR3 DNA sequence: TGTGCCAGCTCACCACCGCGGGGGGGCGCCGGGGAGCTGTTTTTT. The whole variable domain, filled in from reference TRBV18 and TRBJ2-2, reads NAGVMQNPRHLVRRRGQEARLRCSPMKGHSHVYWYRQLPEEGLKFMVYLQKENIIDESGMPKERFSAEFPKEGPSILRIQQVVRGDSAAYFCASSPPRGGAGELFFGEGSRLTVL.

This clone appeared a few times. The chain has TRBV5-1 and TRBJ1-4; D is possibly TRBD1 (5 bases). The CDR3 spans 14 residues. In germline, CDR1 is SGHRS, CDR2 YFSETQ. V dropped 4 bases and J dropped 4 bases, with 11 bases sitting between them. The CDR3 bases are TGCGCCAGCAGCGGGGGGGAGATTAATGAAAAACTGTTTTTT. Amino acid sequence: CASSGGEINEKLFF.

The J gene is TRBJ1-1, the V gene TRBV10-2; D may be TRBD1 (5 bases). The CDR3 extends over 12 amino acids. V was pared by 1 base and J by 8 bases, with 8 bases between. Germline V gene lookup returns CDR1 WSHSY and CDR2 SAAADI. CDR3 bases: TGCGCCAGCAGTGAGTTGGGGGAAGAAGCTTTCTTT. As protein: CASSELGEEAFF.

The rearrangement joins TRBV7-6 to TRBJ2-7; D not certain. Germline V gene sequence: CDR1 SGHVS, CDR2 FNYEAQ. V lost 1 base and J lost 6, with 16 bases in between. CDR3 size: 15 residues. CDR3 in amino acids: CASSLGSLVVGEQYF. CDR3 in DNA: TGTGCCAGCAGCTTAGGATCTCTAGTGGTTGGCGAGCAGTACTTC. Full variable domain (remainder filled in from reference TRBV7-6 and TRBJ2-7): GAGVSQSPRYKVTKRGQDVALRCDPISGHVSLYWYRQALGQGPEFLTYFNYEAQQDKSGLPNDRFSAERPEGSISTLTIQRTEQRDSAMYRCASSLGSLVVGEQYFGPGTRLTVT.

This chain uses TRBV3-2 with TRBJ2-1. TRBV3-2 is a recognized pseudogene. This CDR3 has 9 amino acids. The CDR3 here is CASSPRQFF. CDR3 nucleotides: TGTGCCAGCAGCCCTCGACAGTTCTTC.

The chain has TRBV5-1 and TRBJ1-4; tentatively, D is TRBD1 (6 bases). The CDR3 is made up of 15 amino acids. Looked up from germline, CDR1 is SGHRS and CDR2 is YFSETQ. Trimming removed 2 bases from V and 2 bases from J, with 10 bases in between. The CDR3 region has the DNA TGCGCCAGCAGCTTCTCAGGGGCTACTAATGAAAAACTGTTTTTT. Residues: CASSFSGATNEKLFF.

This chain uses TRBV5-4 with TRBJ2-7; TRBD1 agrees at 8 bases. CDR1 is SGHNT and CDR2 is YYREEE in the germline V gene (reference sequence). The CDR3 loop spans 15 amino acids. Trimming removed 0 bases from V and 4 bases from J; junction bases left unmatched: 6. The CDR3 coding sequence is TGTGCCAGCAGCTTGGCCGAGAACAGGGGGTACGAGCAGTACTTC. Protein sequence: CASSLAENRGYEQYF.

The CDR3 sequence: CASSYSGLAGHYEQYF. CDR3 coding DNA: TGTGCCAGCAGTTACTCGGGGCTAGCGGGACACTACGAGCAGTACTTC. V usage is TRBV6-5 and J usage is TRBJ2-7, with TRBD2 identical over 9 bases. Germline V gene data show CDR1 as MNHEY and CDR2 as SVGAGI. The CDR3 has 16 residues. Germline trimming cut 0 bases from V and 3 bases from J; bases unmatched to any gene: 6.

This sequence joins TRBV18 and TRBJ2-1; no clear D gene. The germline CDR1 and CDR2 sequences are KGHSH and LQKENI. CDR3 length equals 15 residues. Trimming took off 0 bases at V and 0 bases at J, with 6 bases between the two ends. The CDR3 protein is CASSPPSSSYNEQFF. CDR3 nucleotide sequence: TGTGCCAGCTCACCACCCAGTAGCTCCTACAATGAGCAGTTCTTC.

The chain combines TRBV5-4 with TRBJ2-1; D could derive from TRBD1 or TRBD2 (6 bases each). The CDR3 covers 14 residues. From germline, CDR1 is SGHNT and CDR2 YYREEE (reference sequence). Trimming removed 0 bases from V and 10 bases from J, with 14 bases in between. The CDR3 sequence is CASSLGQAEGEQFF. CDR3 DNA: TGTGCCAGCAGCTTGGGACAGGCGGAGGGAGAGCAGTTCTTC.

This sequence joins TRBV11-3 and TRBJ2-7, with D perhaps TRBD1 or TRBD2 (6 bases each). The germline gives CDR1 SGHNT, CDR2 YENEEA. The CDR3 sequence is 19 residues long. V lost 0 bases, J lost 3 bases, and 24 bases lay in between. The CDR3 DNA follows: TGTGCCAGCAGCTTAGATCTCAGGGGTGGAGGGCCTCAAGGCTACGAGCAGTACTTC. It specifies CASSLDLRGGGPQGYEQYF.

The chain couples TRBV7-2 to TRBJ1-6; D gene ambiguous. The CDR3 is 14 amino acids. CDR1 and CDR2 from the germline V gene are SGHTA and FQGNSA. V lost 8 bases, J lost 10 bases, and 18 bases lay in between. The CDR3 sequence: CASGRIIPSSPLHF. The CDR3 DNA reads as TGTGCCAGCGGGAGGATTATACCAAGCTCACCCCTCCACTTT.

The V and J genes are TRBV7-6 and TRBJ2-3; D is unclear. The CDR3 covers 16 residues. The V end was cut by 1 base, the J end by 2 bases, with 13 bases between. Germline V CDR1 and CDR2: SGHVS, FNYEAQ. As DNA, the CDR3 is TGTGCCAGCAGCTTAGGGTTTGTTTACCTCACAGATACGCAGTATTTT. Its protein product is CASSLGFVYLTDTQYF.

V usage is TRBV30 and J usage is TRBJ1-2, with 8 bases matching TRBD1. From germline, CDR1 is GTSNPN and CDR2 SVGIG (reference sequence). The CDR3 covers 15 residues. The junction had 10 bases not matched to a gene; V was cut back by 3 bases and J by 4 bases. CDR3 DNA sequence: TGTGCCTGGAGGAGTCAGGGGGCGCCTAGCTATGGCTACACCTTC. This gives the protein CAWRSQGAPSYGYTF.

The rearrangement uses TRBV28 and TRBJ2-1; 7 bases agree with TRBD2. The germline V gene encodes CDR1 MDHEN and CDR2 SYDVKM. The V segment lost 2 bases and the J segment 8 bases; nucleotides outside the gene matches: 6. This CDR3 has 14 residues. Written as DNA, the CDR3 is TGTGCCAGCAGTTTAGCGGGAGAGATATATGAGCAGTTCTTC. Its protein is CASSLAGEIYEQFF.